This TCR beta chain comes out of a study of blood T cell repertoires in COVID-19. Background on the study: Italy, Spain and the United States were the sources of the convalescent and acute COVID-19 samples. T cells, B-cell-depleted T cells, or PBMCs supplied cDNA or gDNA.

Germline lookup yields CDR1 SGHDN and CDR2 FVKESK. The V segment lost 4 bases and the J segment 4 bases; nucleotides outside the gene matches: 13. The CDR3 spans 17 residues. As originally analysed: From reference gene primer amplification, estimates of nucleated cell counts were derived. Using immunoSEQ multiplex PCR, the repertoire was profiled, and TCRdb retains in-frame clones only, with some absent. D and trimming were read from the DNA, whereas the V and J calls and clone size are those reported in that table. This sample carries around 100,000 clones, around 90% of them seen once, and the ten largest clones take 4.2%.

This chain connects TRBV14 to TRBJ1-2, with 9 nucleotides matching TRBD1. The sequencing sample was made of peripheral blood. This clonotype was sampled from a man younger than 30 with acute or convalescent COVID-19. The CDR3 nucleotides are TGTGCCAGCAGCCCCCGCGGGACAGGGATAAGGAGCTATGGCTACACCTTC. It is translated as CASSPRGTGIRSYGYTF.